These 19 T cell receptor beta chains share one sample of origin, sequenced in a study of blood T cell repertoires in COVID-19. Assay used: immunoSEQ multiplex PCR; TCRdb lists only in-frame clones, some missing. The sample holds 120,000 or so clones, 71% seen once. Input material: peripheral blood. These receptors were taken from a human donor with acute or convalescent COVID-19. The donor label of this sample is uncertain.

V gene TRBV7-3 combines with J gene TRBJ2-1; 8 bases map to TRBD1. V gave up 8 bases and J gave up 4 bases; unmatched junction bases: 4. This CDR3 is 13 amino acids long. Looked up from germline, CDR1 is SGHTA and CDR2 is FQGTGA. The CDR3 DNA sequence: TGTGCCAGCGGACAGGGATTTTACAATGAGCAGTTCTTC. It is translated as CASGQGFYNEQFF.

In its sample, this clone was seen a few times. This sequence joins TRBV3-1 (or the pseudogene TRBV3-2) and TRBJ2-5; D gene uncertain. V was cut by 4 bases and J by 5 bases, with 11 bases left in between. CDR3 length: 13 amino acids. CDR1 and CDR2 (germline): LGHDT, YNNKEL (reference sequence). CDR3 nucleotide sequence: TGTGCCAGCAGCCCCGCCCCACGGGAGACCCAGTACTTC. It specifies CASSPAPRETQYF.

This chain links TRBV3-1 (or the pseudogene TRBV3-2) with TRBJ1-1, with D tentatively TRBD1 (5 bases). The CDR3 loop spans 13 amino acids. The ends were cut back, 1 base at V and 4 bases at J, with 7 bases in the middle. Germline V gene data show CDR1 as LGHDT and CDR2 as YNNKEL (reference sequence). In nucleotides, the CDR3 is TGTGCCAGCAGCCAAGTGGGGGGCACTGAAGCTTTCTTT. Protein product: CASSQVGGTEAFF.

The rearrangement joins TRBV28 to TRBJ2-3, with 8 nucleotides matching TRBD1. The CDR3 extends over 15 amino acids. Looked up from germline, CDR1 is MDHEN and CDR2 is SYDVKM. J gave up 4 bases and V 6 bases, and 9 bases lay outside the gene matches. This CDR3 is CASSRQDRVADTQYF. The CDR3 coding sequence is TGTGCCAGCAGCCGACAGGACAGGGTTGCAGATACGCAGTATTTT.

The CDR3 spells CASSDSQGLRSPLHF. CDR3 DNA: TGTGCCAGCAGTGACTCGCAGGGGCTGAGGTCACCCCTCCACTTT. The chain carries TRBV2 and TRBJ1-6, with D possibly TRBD1 on 6 matching bases. This CDR3 contains 15 residues. Germline CDR1 SNHLY, CDR2 FYNNEI. Trimming left V 3 bases short and J 10 bases short, with 16 bases between.

This clone showed up many times. The chain recombines TRBV7-6 with TRBJ1-6; 7 nucleotides align to TRBD1. Germline CDR1 and CDR2: SGHVS and FNYEAQ. With V trimmed by 1 base and J by 7 bases, 4 bases remained unmatched. This CDR3 is 15 amino acids long. CDR3 bases: TGTGCCAGCAGCTTAGGGGACAGCCTCAATTCACCCCTCCACTTT. Translated: CASSLGDSLNSPLHF.

The CDR3 DNA sequence: TGTGCCTGGAGTCAAGGACTAGCGGGGGGGCCGCAAGATACGCAGTATTTT. This gives the protein CAWSQGLAGGPQDTQYF. The chain joins TRBV30 to TRBJ2-3; 15 bases match TRBD2. CDR3 size: 17 residues. The J segment lost 5 bases and the V segment lost 2 bases, leaving 8 bases of the junction unmatched. Per germline, CDR1 GTSNPN and CDR2 SVGIG (reference sequence).

This clone was counted once. This chain connects TRBV28 to TRBJ2-3, with D maybe TRBD1 (5 bases). The CDR3 totals 13 residues. The V end was cut by 6 bases, the J end by 2 bases, with 9 bases between. Germline V lookup: CDR1 MDHEN, CDR2 SYDVKM. The chain's CDR3 is CASRVTATDTQYF. CDR3 DNA sequence: TGTGCCAGCAGGGTGACAGCCACAGATACGCAGTATTTT.

This rearrangement joins TRBV7-3 to TRBJ2-7; 9 bases match TRBD1. The trim removed 1 base at V and 4 bases at J, leaving 14 bases unmatched. The CDR3 is made up of 18 amino acids. Germline CDR1 and CDR2: SGHTA and FQGTGA. The CDR3 region is CASSLKERVRTGAYEQYF. The CDR3 DNA reads as TGTGCCAGCAGCTTAAAAGAGAGAGTCCGGACAGGGGCTTACGAGCAGTACTTC.

The rearrangement uses TRBV19 and TRBJ2-3; 7 bases are shared with TRBD1. The CDR3 runs to 16 residues. Trimming took 4 bases from V and 2 from J; bases not matched to a gene: 9. Germline V gene lookup returns CDR1 LNHDA and CDR2 SQIVND (reference sequence). CDR3 nucleotides: TGTGCCAGTAGTACGGACAGGTTCACCGACACAGATACGCAGTATTTT. It encodes CASSTDRFTDTDTQYF.

The CDR3 DNA reads as TGTGCCTGGAGCCCCACTGCTATCTATGGCTACACCTTC. Translation: CAWSPTAIYGYTF. V is TRBV30 and J is TRBJ1-2, with unresolved D. This CDR3 contains 13 residues. Germline lookup yields CDR1 GTSNPN and CDR2 SVGIG (reference sequence). The ends were cut back, 3 bases at V and 4 bases at J, with 12 bases in the middle.

V and J are TRBV6-5 and TRBJ2-1; 9 bases agree with TRBD2. CDR1 and CDR2 from the germline V gene are MNHEY and SVGAGI. This CDR3 comprises 14 residues. V lost 6 bases, J lost 5 bases, and 5 bases stayed unmatched. Here the CDR3 reads CASRKRGANNEQFF. DNA for the CDR3: TGTGCCAGCAGAAAGCGGGGGGCCAACAATGAGCAGTTCTTC.

The chain joins TRBV5-1 to TRBJ2-7, with 9 bases identical to TRBD1. CDR1 and CDR2 (germline): SGHRS, YFSETQ. This CDR3 contains 14 residues. V was clipped by 2 bases and J by 7 bases; unmatched bases: 7. The CDR3 loop reads CASSLRDRVFEQYF. The CDR3, as DNA: TGCGCCAGCAGCTTACGGGACAGGGTTTTTGAGCAGTACTTC.

This clone was seen a few times. This chain connects TRBV5-1 to TRBJ2-3, with 11 positions matching TRBD1. V gave up 0 bases and J gave up 3 bases; unmatched junction bases: 6. Germline assignment: CDR1 SGHRS and CDR2 YFSETQ. The CDR3 is 17 amino acids. CDR3 nucleotides: TGCGCCAGCAGCTTGGAGGGACAGGGGGTGAGAACAGATACGCAGTATTTT. Its protein product is CASSLEGQGVRTDTQYF.

This chain connects TRBV3-1 (or the pseudogene TRBV3-2) to TRBJ1-5, with a possible D match to TRBD1 (5 bases). The CDR3 is 14 amino acids. V was pared by 3 bases and J by 1 base, with 7 bases between. From germline, CDR1 is LGHDT and CDR2 YNNKEL (reference sequence). CDR3 sequence reads: CASSQGLSNQPQHF. The CDR3 DNA reads TGTGCCAGCAGCCAGGGACTGAGCAATCAGCCCCAGCATTTT.

The J gene is TRBJ1-2, the V gene TRBV7-2; 12 nucleotides align to TRBD1. The V gene end was trimmed by 3 bases and the J gene end by 3 bases; junction bases not matched to a gene: 5. CDR3 length equals 16 residues. Germline CDR1 SGHTA, CDR2 FQGNSA. Written as DNA, the CDR3 is TGTGCCAGCAGCTTTTCAGGGACAGGGGGCGACTATGGCTACACCTTC. It specifies CASSFSGTGGDYGYTF.

The chain couples TRBV7-2 to TRBJ1-1; D is unresolved. Germline-derived CDR1 and CDR2 are SGHTA and FQGNSA. Trimming left V 5 bases short and J 5 bases short, with 15 bases between. This CDR3 contains 14 residues. In DNA, the CDR3 is TGTGCCAGCAGCCCCGACGGGAGGAGAACTGAAGCTTTCTTT. This gives the protein CASSPDGRRTEAFF.

The chain is built from TRBV28 and TRBJ1-2; 8 positions match TRBD1. With V trimmed by 9 bases and J by 5 bases, 2 bases remained unmatched. Germline values: CDR1 MDHEN, CDR2 SYDVKM. This CDR3 has 11 residues. CDR3 loop: CASTGGYGYTF. The DNA for the CDR3 is TGTGCCAGTACAGGGGGGTATGGCTACACCTTC.

The chain recombines TRBV4-2 with TRBJ1-5; D call uncertain. This CDR3 is built from 14 residues. Looked up from germline, CDR1 is LGHNA and CDR2 is YNFKEQ. Trimming stripped 1 base from V and 5 bases from J, with 9 bases between. The CDR3 bases are TGTGCCAGCAGCCAAGGCTCAGGATATCAGCCCCAGCATTTT. The encoded protein is CASSQGSGYQPQHF.